Reported below is one TCR beta chain. Its cognate antigen is unknown. V was clipped by 2 bases and J by 3 bases, with 17 bases between them. Germline V gives CDR1 SGHVS, CDR2 FQNEAQ. This CDR3 comprises 17 residues. The study ran its PCR with 60 Vbeta and 13 Jbeta primers. In the authors' workflow: Tens of millions of unique TCR beta chains, 8.5 million to 14 million shared, were counted in a later analysis. TCRdb keeps only in-frame clones here, not all; method: immunoSEQ multiplex PCR. Clone size and V and J calls were adopted from that table, with D and trimming inferred from the DNA. Among some 150,000 clones listed, approximately 60% were seen once. This specimen belongs to a study of cytomegalovirus exposure and HLA in healthy donors. Notes on the study in general: Using the classifier, cytomegalovirus status was reportedly diagnosed with high specificity and sensitivity. The study put 150 or so TCR beta chains on its list as cytomegalovirus-associated. Specific recognition of CMV antigens was confirmed in vitro for a few chains (all CMV-associated).

The clonotype originates from a middle-aged woman in good health and CMV-seronegative. Sequenced: PBMCs. The chain joins TRBV7-8 to TRBJ1-5; D is perhaps TRBD1 (5 bases). The CDR3 loop reads CASSLFRGIYDNQPQHF. For the CDR3, the DNA is TGTGCCAGCAGCTTATTTCGGGGGATTTACGACAATCAGCCCCAGCATTTT.